Many counts were recorded for the clone carrying this T cell receptor beta chain. The CDR3 spans 16 residues. Trimming took off 4 bases at V and 2 bases at J, with 17 bases between the two ends. From germline, CDR1 is SGHNT and CDR2 YYREEE (reference sequence). Molecules of cDNA were individually given unique molecular identifiers that were attached to them. In TCRdb, the 5' RACE reads were re-called with MiXCR into one record per CDR3 protein. This sample yields about 64,000 distinct CDR3 sequences, of which approximately 9.2% are seen a single time; 13% belongs to the top ten. This record belongs to a study of early T cells in non-severe SARS-CoV-2 infection. Turning to the study itself: The study sequenced bulk RNA from unsorted whole blood, with chains unpaired.

This specimen was whole blood, taken at baseline. The chain carries TRBV5-4 and TRBJ2-3, with TRBD2 as a possible D gene (5 bases). The sequence came from an adult who was a healthcare worker with PCR-confirmed SARS-CoV-2 infection or an uninfected control (not recorded which). The CDR3 nucleotides read TGTGCCAGCAGCCCCCTAGCAGCAACAAACACAGATACGCAGTATTTT. This translates into CASSPLAATNTDTQYF.